The 9 T cell receptor beta chains reported below all come from one sample, sequenced in a study of T cell repertoires in cytomegalovirus infection. TCRdb independently ran MiXCR on the reads; one entry per CDR3 protein. The sample lists 150,000 to 200,000 distinct CDR3 sequences; less than 9.5% were seen once. Material: PBMCs. These receptors all stem from a human donor in good health (CMV status not recorded). Some clones in this sample may be carry-over from other donors' samples.

This clonotype was seen more than once but under ten times. The rearrangement uses TRBV6-4 and TRBJ2-1, with D perhaps TRBD2 (7 bases). Trimming stripped 0 bases from V and 7 bases from J, with 13 bases between. The CDR3 has 15 amino acids. Per the germline V gene, CDR1 is MRHNA and CDR2 is SNTAGT. The CDR3, as DNA: TGTGCCAGCAGTGACTCGGGGGGGGCGGGAAATGAGCAGTTCTTC. Protein sequence: CASSDSGGAGNEQFF.

This sequence joins TRBV7-8 and TRBJ1-5, with 8 bases lining up with TRBD1. CDR1 and CDR2 from the germline V gene are SGHVS and FQNEAQ. The CDR3 spans 15 residues. J lost 6 bases, V lost 4 bases, and 8 bases had no gene match. The CDR3 nucleotides read TGTGCCAGCAGCTGGTTACAGGGGGGAAGTCAGCCCCAGCATTTT. As protein: CASSWLQGGSQPQHF.

This clonotype has more than one count but fewer than ten. The chain combines TRBV28 with TRBJ2-7, with 11 nucleotides matching TRBD1. CDR1 MDHEN and CDR2 SYDVKM come from the germline V gene. J lost 9 bases, V lost 5 bases, and 12 bases had no gene match. The CDR3 is 15 residues long. The CDR3 sequence: CASSLPGTGGLGQYF. CDR3 DNA: TGTGCCAGCAGTCTCCCTGGGACAGGGGGTTTAGGGCAGTACTTC.

This chain joins TRBV5-1 and TRBJ2-7; 14 bases fit TRBD2. V lost 0 bases and J lost 0; bases outside the gene matches: 5. The CDR3 sequence is 18 residues long. CDR1 and CDR2 from the germline V gene are SGHRS and YFSETQ. In DNA form, the CDR3 reads TGCGCCAGCAGCTTGGGGACTAGCGGGAGGCACCCCTCCTACGAGCAGTACTTC. The encoded protein is CASSLGTSGRHPSYEQYF.

This clonotype has at least ten counts. The chain is built from TRBV7-2 and TRBJ2-1; D unclear. The V end was cut by 1 base, the J end by 0 bases, with 7 bases between. The CDR3 is made up of 15 amino acids. Germline CDR1 is SGHTA and CDR2 is FQGNSA. The CDR3 DNA reads as TGTGCCAGCAGCTTAGGCCAAAACTCCTACAATGAGCAGTTCTTC. It specifies CASSLGQNSYNEQFF.

V usage is TRBV28 and J usage is TRBJ1-5, with a possible D match to TRBD1 (6 bases). The germline V gene has CDR1 MDHEN and CDR2 SYDVKM. The CDR3 is 15 residues long. With 8 bases removed from V and 0 bases from J, the gap between germline ends came to 14 bases. The DNA for the CDR3 is TGTGCCAGCTCCAGGGGCGAACTTAGCAATCAGCCCCAGCATTTT. Amino acids: CASSRGELSNQPQHF.

This clonotype showed up just a few times. The V gene is TRBV11-2, the J gene TRBJ2-3, with D perhaps TRBD1 or TRBD2 (5 bases each). Germline loops: CDR1 SGHAT, CDR2 FQNNGV. Trimming shortened V by 3 bases and J by 7 bases, and 11 bases separated the two germline ends. The CDR3 covers 13 residues. CDR3 in DNA: TGTGCCAGCAGCTTGCTTGAGGGGTATACGCAGTATTTT. Its translation: CASSLLEGYTQYF.

Many counts were recorded for this clonotype. The chain carries TRBV28 and TRBJ2-7; D is perhaps TRBD1 (6 bases). The CDR3 runs to 15 residues. Germline lookup yields CDR1 MDHEN and CDR2 SYDVKM. The V end lost 3 bases, the J end lost 2 bases, and 14 bases lay between the germline ends. The CDR3 nucleotides are TGTGCCAGCAGTTTGCCCGGACAGCAGACCTACGAGCAGTACTTC. Its translation is CASSLPGQQTYEQYF.

This clonotype was seen a handful of times. This chain uses TRBV30 with TRBJ1-5, with 8 bases lining up with TRBD1. V trimming: 6 bases; J trimming: 3 bases; junction bases outside the gene matches: 7. The CDR3 has 14 amino acids. From germline, CDR1 is GTSNPN and CDR2 SVGIG (reference sequence). Here the CDR3 DNA reads TGTGCCTGCCGGACAGGGACTAACAATCAGCCCCAGCATTTT. Translated: CACRTGTNNQPQHF.